These 12 T cell receptor beta chains originate from one sample sequenced in a study of PD-L1 blockade in urothelial cancer. Using immunoSEQ multiplex PCR, the repertoire was profiled, and TCRdb retains in-frame clones only, with some absent. The data contain 71,000 or so clones, roughly nine tenths of them singletons. The sample consisted of PBMCs, taken around atezolizumab (anti-PD-L1) treatment. All receptors come from a man between 60 and 75 years old with urothelial cancer.

The chain is built from TRBV18 and TRBJ2-7, with 10 bases lining up with TRBD1. Trimming at V came to 3 bases and at J to 6 bases, leaving 5 bases not matched to a gene. The germline CDR1 and CDR2 sequences are KGHSH and LQKENI. The CDR3 totals 14 residues. DNA of the CDR3: TGTGCCAGCTCACCGATGGACAGGGGGGGCGAGCAGTACTTC. Translated: CASSPMDRGGEQYF.

The genes are TRBV6-5 and TRBJ1-3; TRBD1 might be the D (5 bases). V was shortened by 2 bases and J by 5 bases, with 16 bases between the two germline ends. This CDR3 region has 16 residues. The V gene's germline CDR1 is MNHEY and CDR2 SVGAGI. CDR3 sequence reads: CASSYARSGSRNTIYF. The CDR3 DNA is TGTGCCAGCAGTTACGCCAGATCAGGGTCGAGAAACACCATATATTTT.

This chain links TRBV7-9 with TRBJ2-6; D perhaps matches TRBD1 (6 bases). Between the trimmed V and J ends, which lost 2 bases and 1 base, there was a span of 9 bases. From germline, CDR1 is SEHNR and CDR2 FQNEAQ (reference sequence). The CDR3 extends over 16 amino acids. Written as DNA, the CDR3 is TGTGCCAGCAGCTTATCTAGGGGGTCTGGGGCCAACGTCCTGACTTTC. Translated: CASSLSRGSGANVLTF.

The chain employs TRBV28 and TRBJ2-4, with D tentatively TRBD2 (5 bases). The CDR3 contains 17 residues. The V end lost 5 bases, the J end lost 5 bases, and 22 bases lay between the germline ends. Germline loops: CDR1 MDHEN, CDR2 SYDVKM. The CDR3 nucleotides read TGTGCCAGCAGTCCAACTACTTCAGGACTGTCGGAAAACATTCAGTACTTC. Translated: CASSPTTSGLSENIQYF. Filled out from reference TRBV28 and TRBJ2-4, the complete variable domain reads DVKVTQSSRYLVKRTGEKVFLECVQDMDHENMFWYRQDPGLGLRLIYFSYDVKMKEKGDIPEGYSVSREKKERFSLILESASTNQTSMYLCASSPTTSGLSENIQYFGAGTRLSVL.

The chain links TRBV30 to TRBJ2-5; 10 positions match TRBD1. The CDR3 runs to 20 residues. V was pared by 1 base and J by 7 bases, with 24 bases of the junction left unmatched. Germline lookup yields CDR1 GTSNPN and CDR2 SVGIG (reference sequence). This CDR3 is CAWSALTGTGVRSGHRTQYF. In nucleotides, the CDR3 is TGTGCCTGGAGTGCCTTAACCGGGACAGGGGTTCGGAGCGGGCATAGGACCCAGTACTTC. The full variable domain, rest sourced from reference TRBV30 and TRBJ2-5, is SQTIHQWPATLVQPVGSPLSLECTVEGTSNPNLYWYRQAAGRGLQLLFYSVGIGQISSEVPQNLSASRPQDRQFILSSKKLLLSDSGFYLCAWSALTGTGVRSGHRTQYFGPGTRLLVL.

This rearrangement joins TRBV11-1 to TRBJ1-6; D might be TRBD1 (5 bases). Per germline, CDR1 SGHAT and CDR2 FQDESV (reference sequence). Between the trimmed V and J ends, which lost 8 bases and 6 bases, there was a span of 14 bases. This CDR3 is built from 14 residues. The CDR3 DNA follows: TGTGCCAGCTCGAGAAGGACACCTAATTCACCCCTCCACTTT. It encodes CASSRRTPNSPLHF.

The chain uses TRBV6-4 and TRBJ1-4; D gene unclear. CDR3 size: 14 residues. Germline CDR1 reads MRHNA; CDR2 reads SNTAGT. V lost 7 bases, J lost 6 bases, and 15 bases lay in between. The CDR3 bases are TGTGCCAGCATTGTTTCAGGAGGTCATGAAAAACTGTTTTTT. Amino acids: CASIVSGGHEKLFF.

V usage is TRBV6-5 and J usage is TRBJ2-1; 7 positions agree with TRBD2. This CDR3 region has 15 residues. The junction had 3 bases not matched to a gene; V was cut back by 0 bases and J by 4 bases. CDR1 and CDR2 (germline): MNHEY, SVGAGI. In nucleotides, the CDR3 is TGTGCCAGCAGTTACTCTGACGGGGGGTACAATGAGCAGTTCTTC. Protein sequence: CASSYSDGGYNEQFF.

This clone was found once. The rearrangement links TRBV19 to TRBJ1-5; 10 bases agree with TRBD1. Germline V gene lookup returns CDR1 LNHDA and CDR2 SQIVND (reference sequence). The CDR3 has 15 residues. Trimming cost V 6 bases and J 1 base; bases outside gene matches: 3. This chain's CDR3 is CASRWDRGSNQPQHF. CDR3 in DNA: TGTGCCAGTAGATGGGACAGGGGAAGCAATCAGCCCCAGCATTTT.

The chain is built from TRBV28 and TRBJ1-4; tentative D call: TRBD1 (6 bases). Germline values: CDR1 MDHEN, CDR2 SYDVKM. V lost 2 bases, J lost 1 base, and 17 bases lay in between. The CDR3 is 18 amino acids. The CDR3 DNA reads as TGTGCCAGCAGTTTAATTGGACAGATCGTTTTAACTAATGAAAAACTGTTTTTT. It codes for CASSLIGQIVLTNEKLFF.

The rearrangement links TRBV19 to TRBJ2-2; no reliable D call. CDR1 is LNHDA and CDR2 is SQIVND in the germline V gene (reference sequence). V was cut by 2 bases and J by 4 bases, with 11 bases left in between. The CDR3 consists of 15 residues. CDR3 sequence reads: CASSIKYTPTGELFF. For the CDR3, the DNA is TGTGCCAGTAGTATAAAGTACACCCCCACCGGGGAGCTGTTTTTT.

The chain couples TRBV19 to TRBJ2-1; 11 bases map to TRBD2. The CDR3 runs 16 residues. CDR1 and CDR2 from the germline V gene are LNHDA and SQIVND (reference sequence). Trimming took 5 bases from V and 2 from J; bases not matched to a gene: 5. In DNA, the CDR3 is TGTGCCAGTAGTTTTGCTAGCGGGGGGCCCTACAATGAGCAGTTCTTC. It is translated as CASSFASGGPYNEQFF.